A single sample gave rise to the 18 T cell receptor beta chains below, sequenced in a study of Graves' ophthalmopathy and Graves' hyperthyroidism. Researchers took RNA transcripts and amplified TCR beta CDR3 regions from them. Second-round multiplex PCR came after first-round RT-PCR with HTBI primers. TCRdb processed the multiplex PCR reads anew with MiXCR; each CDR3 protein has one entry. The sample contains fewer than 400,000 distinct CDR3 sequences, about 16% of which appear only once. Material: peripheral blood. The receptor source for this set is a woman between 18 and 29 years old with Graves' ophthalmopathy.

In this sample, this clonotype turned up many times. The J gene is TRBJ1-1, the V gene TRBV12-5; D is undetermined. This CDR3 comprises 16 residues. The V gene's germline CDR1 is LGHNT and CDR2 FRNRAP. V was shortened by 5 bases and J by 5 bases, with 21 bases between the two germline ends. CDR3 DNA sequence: TGTGCTAGTGGTCTCCACATAGGGCCTGCGGGAACTGAAGCTTTCTTT. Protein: CASGLHIGPAGTEAFF.

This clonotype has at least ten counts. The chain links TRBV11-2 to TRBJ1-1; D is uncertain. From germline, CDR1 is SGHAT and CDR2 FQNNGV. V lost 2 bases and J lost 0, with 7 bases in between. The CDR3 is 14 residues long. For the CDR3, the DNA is TGTGCCAGCAGCTTAATCTCAATGAACACTGAAGCTTTCTTT. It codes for CASSLISMNTEAFF.

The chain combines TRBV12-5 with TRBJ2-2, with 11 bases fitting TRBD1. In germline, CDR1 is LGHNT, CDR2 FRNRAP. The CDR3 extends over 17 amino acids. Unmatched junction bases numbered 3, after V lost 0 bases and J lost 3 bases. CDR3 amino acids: CASGLVAGQGDTGELFF. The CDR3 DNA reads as TGTGCTAGTGGTTTGGTGGCGGGACAGGGGGACACCGGGGAGCTGTTTTTT.

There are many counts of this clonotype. This chain's CDR3 is CARGNTGGPEAFF. The CDR3 DNA is TGTGCCCGGGGGAATACAGGGGGCCCTGAAGCTTTCTTT. V usage is TRBV30 and J usage is TRBJ1-1; 9 nucleotides match TRBD1. CDR1 and CDR2 from the germline V gene are GTSNPN and SVGIG (reference sequence). V dropped 8 bases and J dropped 6; count of bases not matched to a gene: 10. This CDR3 is built from 13 residues. The entire variable domain, with the rest obtained from reference TRBV30 and TRBJ1-1, is as follows: SQTIHQWPATLVQPVGSPLSLECTVEGTSNPNLYWYRQAAGRGLQLLFYSVGIGQISSEVPQNLSASRPQDRQFILSSKKLLLSDSGFYLCARGNTGGPEAFFGQGTRLTVV.

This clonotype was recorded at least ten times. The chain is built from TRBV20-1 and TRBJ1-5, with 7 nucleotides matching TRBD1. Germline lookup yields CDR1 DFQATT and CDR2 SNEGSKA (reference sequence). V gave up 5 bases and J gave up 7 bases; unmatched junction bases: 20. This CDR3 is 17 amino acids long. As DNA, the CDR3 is TGCAGTGCTCCCCAGGGGGGGTCAGGTTCAAACTTACAGCCCCAGCATTTT. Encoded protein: CSAPQGGSGSNLQPQHF.

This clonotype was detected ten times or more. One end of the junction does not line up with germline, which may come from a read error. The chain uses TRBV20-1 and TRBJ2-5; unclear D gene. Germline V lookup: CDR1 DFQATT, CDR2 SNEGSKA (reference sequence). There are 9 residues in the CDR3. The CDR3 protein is CSASQTQYF. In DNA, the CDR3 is TGCAGCGCTAGTCAGACCCAGTACTTC.

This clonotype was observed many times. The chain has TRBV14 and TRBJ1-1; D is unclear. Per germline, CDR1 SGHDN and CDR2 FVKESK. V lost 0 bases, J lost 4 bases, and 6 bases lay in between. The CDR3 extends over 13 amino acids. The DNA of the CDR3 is TGTGCCAGCAGCCAAGATGGGGTCACTGAAGCTTTCTTT. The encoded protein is CASSQDGVTEAFF.

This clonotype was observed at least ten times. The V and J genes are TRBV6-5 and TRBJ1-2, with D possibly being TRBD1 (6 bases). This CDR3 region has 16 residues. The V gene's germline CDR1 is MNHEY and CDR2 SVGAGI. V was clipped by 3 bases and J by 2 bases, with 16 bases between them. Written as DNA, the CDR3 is TGTGCCAGCAGTTATAGGAGCCGGGGGGCGAACTATGGCTACACCTTC. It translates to CASSYRSRGANYGYTF.

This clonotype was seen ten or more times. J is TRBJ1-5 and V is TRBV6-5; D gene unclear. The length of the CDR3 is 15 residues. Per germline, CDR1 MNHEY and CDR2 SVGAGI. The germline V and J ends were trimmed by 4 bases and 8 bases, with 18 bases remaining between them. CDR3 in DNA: TGTGCCAGCAGTTTAGATGCGGCCGGCATGGAGCCCCAGCATTTT. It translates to CASSLDAAGMEPQHF.

The CDR3: CAWNVPRGIVYGYTF. The CDR3 nucleotides read TGTGCCTGGAATGTACCGCGGGGTATTGTCTATGGCTACACCTTC. The chain links TRBV30 to TRBJ1-2; no reliable D call. Between the trimmed V and J ends, which lost 4 bases and 4 bases, there was a span of 19 bases. There are 15 residues in the CDR3. Germline-derived CDR1 and CDR2 are GTSNPN and SVGIG (reference sequence).

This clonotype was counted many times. The CDR3 sequence: CSARTRGETQYF. CDR3 nucleotides: TGCAGTGCTAGGACAAGGGGAGAGACCCAGTACTTC. The chain couples TRBV20-1 to TRBJ2-5, with TRBD1 as a possible D gene (5 bases). Trimming took 3 bases from V and 4 from J, leaving 9 bases between them. Germline values: CDR1 DFQATT, CDR2 SNEGSKA (reference sequence). This CDR3 is 12 amino acids long.

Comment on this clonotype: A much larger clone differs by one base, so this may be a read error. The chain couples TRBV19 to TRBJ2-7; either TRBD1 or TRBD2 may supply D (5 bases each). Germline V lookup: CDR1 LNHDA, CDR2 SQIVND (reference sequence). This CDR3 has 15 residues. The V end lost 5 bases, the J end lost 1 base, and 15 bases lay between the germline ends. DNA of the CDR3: TGTGCCAGTAGTCCCCGGGACGCTGGGTCCTACGAGCAGTACTTC. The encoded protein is CASSPRDAGSYEQYF.

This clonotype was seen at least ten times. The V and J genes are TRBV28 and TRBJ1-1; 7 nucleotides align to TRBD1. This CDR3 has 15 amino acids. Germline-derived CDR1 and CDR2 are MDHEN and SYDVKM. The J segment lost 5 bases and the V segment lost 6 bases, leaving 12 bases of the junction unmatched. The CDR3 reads CASRPNRGWGTEAFF. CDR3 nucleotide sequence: TGTGCCAGCAGGCCCAACAGGGGCTGGGGGACTGAAGCTTTCTTT.

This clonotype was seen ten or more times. This CDR3 reads CASSLDGASGQPQHF. Here the CDR3 DNA reads TGTGCCAGCAGCTTGGATGGGGCCTCGGGTCAGCCCCAGCATTTT. The V call is TRBV7-2, the J call TRBJ1-5, with D possibly matching TRBD1 (5 bases). Trimming took 3 bases from V and 6 from J, leaving 15 bases between them. The CDR3 runs 15 residues. The germline V gene encodes CDR1 SGHTA and CDR2 FQGNSA.

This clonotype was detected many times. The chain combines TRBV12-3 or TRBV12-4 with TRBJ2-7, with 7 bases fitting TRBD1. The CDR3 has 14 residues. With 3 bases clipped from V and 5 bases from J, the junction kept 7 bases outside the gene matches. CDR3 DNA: TGTGCCAGCAGTTTGGACAGGCTTGGAGACGAGCAGTACTTC. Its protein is CASSLDRLGDEQYF.

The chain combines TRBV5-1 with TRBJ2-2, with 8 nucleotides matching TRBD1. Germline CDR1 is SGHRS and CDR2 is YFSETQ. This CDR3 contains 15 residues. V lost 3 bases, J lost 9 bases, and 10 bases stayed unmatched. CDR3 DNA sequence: TGCGCCAGCAGCTCGGGACAGGAGATGTATCGGGAGCTGTTTTTT. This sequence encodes CASSSGQEMYRELFF.

CDR3 DNA sequence: TGTGCCAGCACCCCCACCGGACAGGAGAATAACTATGGCTACACCTTC. Amino acids: CASTPTGQENNYGYTF. The J gene is TRBJ1-2, the V gene TRBV6-2 or TRBV6-3, with 7 bases that match TRBD1. CDR1 is MNHEY, CDR2 SVGEGT, per germline. CDR3 length equals 16 residues. The trim removed 7 bases at V and 1 base at J, leaving 12 bases unmatched.

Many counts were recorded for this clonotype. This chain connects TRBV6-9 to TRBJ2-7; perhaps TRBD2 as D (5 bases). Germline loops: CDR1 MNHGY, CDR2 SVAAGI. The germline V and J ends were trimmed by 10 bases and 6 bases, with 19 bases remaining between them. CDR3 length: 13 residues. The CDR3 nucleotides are TGTGCCACCCGTACTAGGCCGGGGTCCGAGCAGTACTTC. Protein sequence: CATRTRPGSEQYF.